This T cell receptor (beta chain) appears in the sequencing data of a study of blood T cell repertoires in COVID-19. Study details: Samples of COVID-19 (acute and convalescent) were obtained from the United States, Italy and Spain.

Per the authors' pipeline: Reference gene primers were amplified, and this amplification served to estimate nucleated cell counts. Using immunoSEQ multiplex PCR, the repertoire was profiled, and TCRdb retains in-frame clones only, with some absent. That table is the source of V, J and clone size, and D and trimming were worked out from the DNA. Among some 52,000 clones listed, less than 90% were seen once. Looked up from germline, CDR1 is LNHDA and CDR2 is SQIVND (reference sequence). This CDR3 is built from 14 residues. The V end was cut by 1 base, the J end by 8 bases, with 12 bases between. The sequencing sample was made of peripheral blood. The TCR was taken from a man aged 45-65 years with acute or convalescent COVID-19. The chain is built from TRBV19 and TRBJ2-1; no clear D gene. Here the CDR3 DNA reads TGTGCCAGTAGTATAGGGGCGATCTTGGATGAGCAGTTCTTC. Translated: CASSIGAILDEQFF.